These 28 T cell receptor beta chains came from one sample sequenced in a study of blood T cells in healthy people across ages (dated by TCRdb to between 2014 and 2017). Libraries were made using 5' RACE. Sequencing was carried out with an Illumina HiSeq 2500. A second PCR of roughly 7 to 11 cycles was performed with a sample-barcoded 5' primer and a J-beta primer mix. The public reads were reanalyzed by TCRdb: fastp trimming at Q25, MiXCR alignment, in-frame beta chains only. All rows with the same CDR3 protein become a single entry with the most common DNA and genes. Recorded for this sample are approximately 940,000 distinct CDR3 sequences; 48% of them occurred a single time. Together, the top ten hold under 15% of the sample. What was sequenced was blood. The receptors come from a man in his thirties or forties in good health.

This CDR3 reads CASSEPAGEQYF. The CDR3, as DNA: TGCGCCAGCAGCGAACCCGCTGGAGAGCAGTACTTC. The chain uses TRBV5-1 and TRBJ2-7; D is unresolved. Trimming took off 4 bases at V and 7 bases at J, with 12 bases between the two ends. The CDR3 consists of 12 residues. The germline gives CDR1 SGHRS, CDR2 YFSETQ.

This clonotype was seen more than once but under ten times. The J gene is TRBJ1-1, the V gene TRBV4-2; tentatively, D is TRBD1 (5 bases). The V end lost 6 bases, the J end lost 4 bases, and 12 bases lay between the germline ends. This CDR3 has 13 amino acids. The V gene's germline CDR1 is LGHNA and CDR2 YNFKEQ. The CDR3 bases are TGTGCCAGCAGGGGACTCTTGTCCACTGAAGCTTTCTTT. It yields the protein CASRGLLSTEAFF.

The CDR3: CASSSTAVSSYNEQFF. CDR3 DNA sequence: TGTGCCAGCAGCTCGACGGCTGTGAGCTCCTACAATGAGCAGTTCTTC. The chain combines TRBV9 with TRBJ2-1, with unresolved D. CDR1 is SGDLS, CDR2 YYNGEE, per germline. With 4 bases removed from V and 0 bases from J, the gap between germline ends came to 14 bases. CDR3 size: 16 residues. The variable domain in full, with the rest retrieved from reference TRBV9 and TRBJ2-1, is DSGVTQTPKHLITATGQRVTLRCSPRSGDLSVYWYQQSLDQGLQFLIQYYNGEERAKGNILERFSAQQFPDLHSELNLSSLELGDSALYFCASSSTAVSSYNEQFFGPGTRLTVL.

This clonotype came up a few times. The V and J genes are TRBV12-3 or TRBV12-4 and TRBJ1-5, with D uncertain. V lost 5 bases and J lost 2, with 13 bases in between. The CDR3 extends over 15 amino acids. DNA for the CDR3: TGTGCCAGCAGTCCACGGAGCTCAGGCAATCAGCCCCAGCATTTT. Translating gives CASSPRSSGNQPQHF.

The table lists this clonotype with a few counts. A single base separates this from a much larger clone, so it may be a read error. This chain links TRBV20-1 with TRBJ2-7; D remains unclear. V lost 8 bases and J lost 7, with 9 bases in between. Germline assignment: CDR1 DFQATT and CDR2 SNEGSKA (reference sequence). The CDR3 contains 9 residues. The chain's CDR3 is CSPRGEQYF. The CDR3 bases are TGCAGTCCTCGTGGTGAGCAGTACTTC.

This clonotype was seen more than once but under ten times. The chain has TRBV14 and TRBJ1-6; D is unresolved. CDR3 length equals 16 residues. V lost 3 bases and J 10 bases, leaving 19 bases between the germline ends. Per germline, CDR1 SGHDN and CDR2 FVKESK. The CDR3 protein is CASSHIAGRGGSPLHF. CDR3 sequence (DNA): TGTGCCAGCAGCCACATAGCCGGCAGAGGAGGATCACCCCTCCACTTT.

This chain uses TRBV5-1 with TRBJ2-3; D not certain. The CDR3 loop spans 15 amino acids. Germline CDR1 and CDR2: SGHRS and YFSETQ. Trimming took off 0 bases at V and 2 bases at J, with 10 bases between the two ends. CDR3 sequence (DNA): TGCGCCAGCAGCTTGGCCCCGCGGTTCACAGATACGCAGTATTTT. Encoded protein: CASSLAPRFTDTQYF.

This clonotype was picked up a small number of times. The chain joins TRBV5-4 to TRBJ2-2; 9 bases align to TRBD1. Germline V gives CDR1 SGHNT, CDR2 YYREEE (reference sequence). V shed 2 bases, J shed 3 bases, and the junction held 5 bases outside the gene matches. This CDR3 has 16 amino acids. This CDR3 reads CASSFAGQGYTGELFF. DNA of the CDR3: TGTGCCAGCAGCTTTGCGGGACAGGGCTACACCGGGGAGCTGTTTTTT. The full variable domain, its missing parts supplied by reference TRBV5-4 and TRBJ2-2, is ETGVTQSPTHLIKTRGQQVTLRCSSQSGHNTVSWYQQALGQGPQFIFQYYREEENGRGNFPPRFSGLQFPNYSSELNVNALELDDSALYLCASSFAGQGYTGELFFGEGSRLTVL.

The chain couples TRBV15 to TRBJ1-1; D uncertain. The V and J ends lost 5 bases and 4 bases respectively, with 17 bases between them. Germline lookup yields CDR1 LNHNV and CDR2 YYDKDF (reference sequence). CDR3 size: 15 residues. The CDR3 loop is CATSLDLPGSTEAFF. Here the CDR3 DNA reads TGTGCCACCAGCCTAGACCTTCCTGGAAGCACTGAAGCTTTCTTT.

This clonotype turned up a few times. As DNA, the CDR3 is TGTGCCAGCAGGTCAACAGGGACAATGAACACTGAAGCTTTCTTT. Translation: CASRSTGTMNTEAFF. The gene calls are TRBV5-5 and TRBJ1-1; perhaps TRBD1 as D (6 bases). The germline V gene encodes CDR1 SGHKS and CDR2 YYEKEE (reference sequence). The CDR3 is made up of 15 amino acids. V dropped 5 bases and J dropped 0 bases, with 14 bases sitting between them.

This clonotype was counted between two and nine times. V usage is TRBV4-1 and J usage is TRBJ1-2; no clear D. The CDR3 runs 15 residues. Between the trimmed V and J ends, which lost 0 bases and 8 bases, there was a span of 16 bases. CDR1 is MGHRA and CDR2 is YSYEKL in the germline V gene. CDR3 loop: CASSQDRPSPRGYTF. For the CDR3, the DNA is TGCGCCAGCAGCCAAGATCGTCCGTCTCCGCGGGGCTACACCTTC.

This clonotype was seen a few times. The chain combines TRBV5-1 with TRBJ1-5; no reliable D call. The V gene's germline CDR1 is SGHRS and CDR2 YFSETQ. This CDR3 is built from 13 residues. The V gene lost 6 bases and the J gene lost 3 bases, with 10 bases spanning the gap. The CDR3 region is CASKRSPNQPQHF. The CDR3 DNA follows: TGCGCCAGCAAGCGGTCCCCCAATCAGCCCCAGCATTTT. Full variable domain (missing parts from reference TRBV5-1 and TRBJ1-5): KAGVTQTPRYLIKTRGQQVTLSCSPISGHRSVSWYQQTPGQGLQFLFEYFSETQRNKGNFPGRFSGRQFSNSRSEMNVSTLELGDSALYLCASKRSPNQPQHFGDGTRLSIL.

Note on this clonotype: This sequence may be a read error, since a much larger clone differs from it by one base. This chain links TRBV11-2 with TRBJ2-3; D unresolved. Germline V lookup: CDR1 SGHAT, CDR2 FQNNGV. This CDR3 is built from 13 residues. The CDR3 loop reads CASSVERTDTQYF. The CDR3 DNA is TGTGCCAGCAGCGTAGAGCGCACAGATACGCAGTATTTT.

V and J are TRBV27 and TRBJ2-1; 13 positions agree with TRBD2. Germline CDR1 reads MNHEY; CDR2 reads SMNVEV (reference sequence). V was clipped by 5 bases and J by 2 bases; unmatched bases: 12. The CDR3 runs to 19 residues. The CDR3, as DNA: TGTGCCAGCAGTCCCGGGACTAGCGGGGTCCGTTCGGCCTACAATGAGCAGTTCTTC. Protein sequence: CASSPGTSGVRSAYNEQFF.

The chain has TRBV28 and TRBJ2-6; D uncertain. This CDR3 region has 12 residues. V lost 6 bases and J 7 bases, leaving 7 bases between the germline ends. Germline CDR1 reads MDHEN; CDR2 reads SYDVKM. The DNA for the CDR3 is TGTGCCAGCAGAGACAACGCCAACGTCCTGACTTTC. Translation gives CASRDNANVLTF.

The chain links TRBV4-3 to TRBJ1-5; TRBD1 might be the D (5 bases). Trimming took off 0 bases at V and 0 bases at J, with 12 bases between the two ends. The CDR3 is 17 residues long. Germline-derived CDR1 and CDR2 are LGHNA and YSLEER. Here the CDR3 DNA reads TGCGCCAGCAGCCAAGATCACGGGGGAACTAGCAATCAGCCCCAGCATTTT. This encodes CASSQDHGGTSNQPQHF.

The chain links TRBV28 to TRBJ2-4; D perhaps matches TRBD1 (6 bases). The germline gives CDR1 MDHEN, CDR2 SYDVKM. The germline V and J ends were trimmed by 8 bases and 0 bases, with 17 bases remaining between them. This CDR3 comprises 16 residues. CDR3 residues: CASGTGHNLAKNIQYF. CDR3 bases: TGTGCCAGCGGAACAGGGCACAACCTAGCCAAAAACATTCAGTACTTC.

The chain recombines TRBV28 with TRBJ2-7; 7 bases agree with TRBD1. The CDR3 is made up of 13 amino acids. J was trimmed by 5 bases and V by 6 bases; bases with no gene match: 7. CDR1 and CDR2 (germline): MDHEN, SYDVKM. The DNA for the CDR3 is TGTGCCAGCAGCACCGACAGGGACCACGAGCAGTACTTC. This translates into CASSTDRDHEQYF.

The chain has TRBV28 and TRBJ2-5; 9 bases fit TRBD1. This CDR3 comprises 16 residues. Germline V gene lookup returns CDR1 MDHEN and CDR2 SYDVKM. V trimming: 4 bases; J trimming: 1 base; junction bases outside the gene matches: 7. The DNA of the CDR3 is TGTGCCAGCAGTTCCACCGGGACAGGGTTCCAAGAGACCCAGTACTTC. Translated, it gives CASSSTGTGFQETQYF. The variable domain in full, with the rest retrieved from reference TRBV28 and TRBJ2-5, is DVKVTQSSRYLVKRTGEKVFLECVQDMDHENMFWYRQDPGLGLRLIYFSYDVKMKEKGDIPEGYSVSREKKERFSLILESASTNQTSMYLCASSSTGTGFQETQYFGPGTRLLVL.

The chain couples TRBV9 to TRBJ1-4; no clear D. Trimming cost V 0 bases and J 4 bases, with 10 bases left between them. CDR1 is SGDLS and CDR2 is YYNGEE in the germline V gene. This CDR3 spans 15 amino acids. The CDR3 loop is CASSVEHSINEKLFF. The CDR3 DNA reads as TGTGCCAGCAGCGTAGAACACAGCATTAATGAAAAACTGTTTTTT.

Comments on this clonotype: One end of the junction fails to match germline, which may point to a read error. The chain is built from TRBV27 and TRBJ2-1, with D perhaps matching TRBD2 (7 bases). The germline V gene has CDR1 MNHEY and CDR2 SMNVEV (reference sequence). The CDR3 loop spans 18 amino acids. CDR3 sequence reads: CASSLLAGALNSYNERYF. CDR3 coding DNA: TGTGCCAGCAGTTTACTGGCGGGGGCCCTTAACTCCTACAATGAGCGGTACTTC.

The rearrangement uses TRBV18 and TRBJ2-1; 8 bases are a match to TRBD2. Germline lookup yields CDR1 KGHSH and CDR2 LQKENI. With 5 bases clipped from V and 1 base from J, the junction kept 7 bases outside the gene matches. This CDR3 is built from 16 residues. The DNA for the CDR3 is TGTGCCAGCTCATCCAAACCGGGGGGGTCCTACAATGAGCAGTTCTTC. Translated, it gives CASSSKPGGSYNEQFF.

This chain links TRBV9 with TRBJ2-1, with 12 bases that match TRBD2. This CDR3 has 16 amino acids. V lost 0 bases to trimming and J lost 6 bases; unmatched junction nucleotides: 4. The germline V gene encodes CDR1 SGDLS and CDR2 YYNGEE. This CDR3 reads CASSVVSSGGGNEQFF. As DNA, the CDR3 is TGTGCCAGCAGCGTAGTCTCTAGCGGGGGGGGCAATGAGCAGTTCTTC.

This clonotype was counted only a few times. The genes are TRBV7-2 and TRBJ2-1; 7 bases align to TRBD1. The CDR3 is made up of 16 amino acids. Per the germline V gene, CDR1 is SGHTA and CDR2 is FQGNSA. Unmatched junction bases numbered 6, after V lost 1 base and J lost 3 bases. DNA of the CDR3: TGTGCCAGCAGCTTAGTCGGTCAGGGGGACTACAATGAGCAGTTCTTC. Residues: CASSLVGQGDYNEQFF.

This rearrangement joins TRBV7-9 to TRBJ2-3, with 7 bases that match TRBD2. J lost 6 bases, V lost 1 base, and 10 bases had no gene match. The CDR3 length is 16 residues. Germline CDR1 is SEHNR and CDR2 is FQNEAQ (reference sequence). The CDR3 DNA is TGTGCCAGCAGCTTAGGCCTCGTAGCGGGTCCGGATACGCAGTATTTT. Protein product: CASSLGLVAGPDTQYF.

The chain employs TRBV5-1 and TRBJ2-1; possibly TRBD2 for D (5 bases). Germline assignment: CDR1 SGHRS and CDR2 YFSETQ. This CDR3 is built from 17 residues. Trimming took off 4 bases at V and 0 bases at J, with 17 bases between the two ends. CDR3 loop: CASSIQRYSDSYNEQFF. The CDR3 DNA follows: TGCGCCAGCAGCATCCAGCGGTACTCCGACTCCTACAATGAGCAGTTCTTC.

The chain recombines TRBV12-3 or TRBV12-4 with TRBJ2-5; possibly TRBD2 for D (7 bases). This CDR3 has 15 residues. Trimming took 4 bases from V and 4 from J, leaving 16 bases between them. DNA for the CDR3: TGTGCCAGCAGTTACCTCGGGGGGCGGGGAGAGACCCAGTACTTC. Translation gives CASSYLGGRGETQYF.

The chain employs TRBV5-1 and TRBJ1-6, with D perhaps TRBD1 (6 bases). Trimming pared 2 bases from V and 6 bases from J, leaving 24 bases between. The CDR3 consists of 19 residues. The germline CDR1 and CDR2 sequences are SGHRS and YFSETQ. CDR3 bases: TGCGCCAGCAGCTTAACTTTACGCGGGGGCAGTGGCGGTAATTCACCCCTCCACTTT. Translated: CASSLTLRGGSGGNSPLHF.